Following are 2 T cell receptor beta chains from one sample sequenced in a study of shared clonotypes between healthy human individuals. CD45RO-negative, CCR7-selected cells formed the naive CD8 fraction, which excluded terminally differentiated effector memory CD45RA+ cells. Measured with immunoSEQ multiplex PCR; TCRdb has only the in-frame clones, and not every one. Among some 2 million clones listed, about 95% were seen once. Sequencing input: naive CD8+ T cells sorted from blood. All receptors come from a man aged 18 to 30 in good health.

This clone was picked up one time. The genes are TRBV30 and TRBJ2-7; D is perhaps TRBD2 (6 bases). Germline V gene lookup returns CDR1 GTSNPN and CDR2 SVGIG (reference sequence). V was clipped by 0 bases and J by 3 bases, with 15 bases between them. The CDR3 runs 15 residues. DNA of the CDR3: TGTGCCTGGAGTGTACCTCAGGAGGGCAACTACGAGCAGTACTTC. Its translation: CAWSVPQEGNYEQYF. Full variable domain (missing parts from reference TRBV30 and TRBJ2-7): SQTIHQWPATLVQPVGSPLSLECTVEGTSNPNLYWYRQAAGRGLQLLFYSVGIGQISSEVPQNLSASRPQDRQFILSSKKLLLSDSGFYLCAWSVPQEGNYEQYFGPGTRLTVT.

This clone has a single count. The chain recombines TRBV7-9 with TRBJ2-5, with 7 nucleotides matching TRBD1. CDR3 length: 16 residues. Germline values: CDR1 SEHNR, CDR2 FQNEAQ (reference sequence). The J segment lost 0 bases and the V segment lost 5 bases, leaving 9 bases of the junction unmatched. The CDR3 DNA reads TGTGCCAGCAGCGTGACGGGACAGCCGTACCAAGAGACCCAGTACTTC. Translating gives CASSVTGQPYQETQYF.